This T cell receptor (beta chain) appears in the sequencing data of a study of cytomegalovirus exposure and HLA in healthy donors. Method: immunoSEQ multiplex PCR; TCRdb's copy keeps in-frame clones and lacks some. The sample carries 150,000 to 200,000 clones, less than 85% recorded once. CDR1 MGHRA and CDR2 YSYEKL come from the germline V gene. The V gene end was trimmed by 0 bases and the J gene end by 1 base; junction bases not matched to a gene: 6. The CDR3 sequence is 16 residues long. Input material: PBMCs. The J gene is TRBJ2-7, the V gene TRBV4-1, with 7 bases lining up with TRBD2. The source of this sequence is a man between 18 and 35 years old in good health and CMV-seropositive. CDR3 DNA: TGCGCCAGCAGCCAAGAAGGCCTAGCGGTATCCTACGAGCAGTACTTC. It specifies CASSQEGLAVSYEQYF.